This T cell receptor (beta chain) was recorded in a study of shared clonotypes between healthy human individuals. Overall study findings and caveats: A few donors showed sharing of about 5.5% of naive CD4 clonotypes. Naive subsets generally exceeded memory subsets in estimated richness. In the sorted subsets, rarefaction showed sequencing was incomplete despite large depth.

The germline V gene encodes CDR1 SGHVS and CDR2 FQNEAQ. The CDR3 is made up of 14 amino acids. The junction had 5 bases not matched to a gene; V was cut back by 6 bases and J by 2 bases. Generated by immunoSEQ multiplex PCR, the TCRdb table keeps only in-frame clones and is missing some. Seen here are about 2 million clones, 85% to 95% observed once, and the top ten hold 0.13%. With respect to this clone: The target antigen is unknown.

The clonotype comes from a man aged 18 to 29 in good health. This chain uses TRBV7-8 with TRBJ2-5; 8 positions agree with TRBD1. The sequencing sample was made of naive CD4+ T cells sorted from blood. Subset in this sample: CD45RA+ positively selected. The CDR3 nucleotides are TGTGCCAGCAGACCTTGGACAGGGCAAGAGACCCAGTACTTC. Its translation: CASRPWTGQETQYF.